Shown below are 5 T cell receptor beta chains from a single sample sequenced in a study of vaccination and CD4 T cells after COVID-19. Treatment here: roughly 10-day PBMC culture with coronavirus spike peptide pools or control peptides (ViraFEST assay). Researchers used the Oncomine TCR Beta short-read assay to sequence DNA from cultured CD4+ T cells. MiXCR, run by TCRdb on the PCR reads, gives a single entry per CDR3 protein. The sample yields 17,000 or so distinct CDR3 sequences, approximately 47% seen once. The antigens for these receptors are not known. The sequencing here drew on CD4+ T cells from blood, cultured in vitro, taken before SARS-CoV-2 vaccination. The receptors were gathered from a human donor who received a COVID-19 vaccine.

V gene TRBV6-5 combines with J gene TRBJ1-1, with 12 bases lining up with TRBD1. CDR1 and CDR2 (germline): MNHEY, SVGAGI. V was pared by 2 bases and J by 11 bases, with 3 bases of the junction left unmatched. The CDR3 spans 13 residues. CDR3 coding DNA: TGTGCCAGCAGTTACGGGGACAGGGGGCGGGCTTTCTTT. This translates into CASSYGDRGRAFF.

This clonotype was recorded a few times. This sequence joins TRBV20-1 and TRBJ2-5; TRBD1 matches 10 bases. With V trimmed by 6 bases and J by 2 bases, 12 bases remained unmatched. The CDR3 runs 16 residues. Per the germline V gene, CDR1 is DFQATT and CDR2 is SNEGSKA (reference sequence). CDR3 DNA sequence: TGCAGTGCGTGGACAGGGGGGCCCTGGGATCAAGAGACCCAGTACTTC. It encodes CSAWTGGPWDQETQYF.

The chain couples TRBV7-9 to TRBJ1-1, with D possibly TRBD1 on 6 matching bases. The germline V and J ends were trimmed by 3 bases and 3 bases, with 8 bases remaining between them. Germline values: CDR1 SEHNR, CDR2 FQNEAQ (reference sequence). The CDR3 extends over 13 amino acids. The CDR3 loop is CASSFRQDTEAFF. CDR3 coding DNA: TGTGCCAGCAGCTTCAGACAGGACACTGAAGCTTTCTTT.

In its sample, this clonotype was seen a few times. The chain recombines TRBV6-1 with TRBJ2-3; the match to TRBD2 covers 7 bases. The CDR3 is 15 residues long. The trim removed 7 bases at V and 0 bases at J, leaving 7 bases unmatched. In germline, CDR1 is MNHNS, CDR2 SASEGT. The CDR3 here is CASILASGSTDTQYF. The DNA of the CDR3 is TGTGCCAGCATACTAGCGTCGGGTAGCACAGATACGCAGTATTTT.

This clonotype came up a few times. The chain joins TRBV5-1 to TRBJ1-1, with D hard to call. The V gene's germline CDR1 is SGHRS and CDR2 YFSETQ. The CDR3 is 14 residues long. V was trimmed by 0 bases and J by 5 bases, leaving 11 bases between them. DNA for the CDR3: TGCGCCAGCAGCTTGGCCGCCGGGGAAACTGAAGCTTTCTTT. This gives the protein CASSLAAGETEAFF. Drawing the rest from reference TRBV5-1 and TRBJ1-1, the complete variable domain is KAGVTQTPRYLIKTRGQQVTLSCSPISGHRSVSWYQQTPGQGLQFLFEYFSETQRNKGNFPGRFSGRQFSNSRSEMNVSTLELGDSALYLCASSLAAGETEAFFGQGTRLTVV.